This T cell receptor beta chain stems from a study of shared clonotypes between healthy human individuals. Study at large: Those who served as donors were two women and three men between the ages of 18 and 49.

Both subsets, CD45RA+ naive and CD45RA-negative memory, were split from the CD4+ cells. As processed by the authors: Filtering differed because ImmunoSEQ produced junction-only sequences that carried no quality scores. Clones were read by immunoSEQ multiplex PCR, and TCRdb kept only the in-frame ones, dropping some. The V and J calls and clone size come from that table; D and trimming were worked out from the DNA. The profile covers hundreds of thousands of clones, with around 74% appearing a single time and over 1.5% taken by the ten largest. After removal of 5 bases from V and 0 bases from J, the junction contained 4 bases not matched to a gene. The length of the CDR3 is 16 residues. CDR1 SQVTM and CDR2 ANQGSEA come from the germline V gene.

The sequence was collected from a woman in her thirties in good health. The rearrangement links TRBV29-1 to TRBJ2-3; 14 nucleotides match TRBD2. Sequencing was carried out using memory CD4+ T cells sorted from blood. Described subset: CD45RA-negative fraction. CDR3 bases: TGCAGCGTTCCCGGGACTAGCGGGAGTAGCACAGATACGCAGTATTTT. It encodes CSVPGTSGSSTDTQYF.